One and the same sample provided the 32 T cell receptor beta chains below, sequenced in a study of T cell responses to AZD1222 COVID-19 vaccine. Measured with immunoSEQ multiplex PCR; TCRdb has only the in-frame clones, and not every one. The sample has roughly 160,000 clones, 85% to 90% seen once. The sample in question was peripheral blood, obtained 28 days after the second AZD1222 dose. The receptors were gathered from an adult who received the AZD1222 COVID-19 vaccine.

This rearrangement joins TRBV20-1 to TRBJ1-5; 12 bases line up with TRBD1. CDR1 is DFQATT, CDR2 SNEGSKA, per germline (reference sequence). Trimming removed 3 bases from V and 5 bases from J; junction bases left unmatched: 5. This CDR3 is built from 15 residues. CDR3 sequence reads: CSASAGTGGDQPQHF. Written as DNA, the CDR3 is TGCAGTGCTAGTGCCGGGACAGGGGGCGATCAGCCCCAGCATTTT.

This clone was counted only a few times. V and J are TRBV13 and TRBJ2-3; D is perhaps TRBD1 (7 bases). Trimming left V 4 bases short and J 6 bases short, with 26 bases between. The CDR3 consists of 18 residues. From germline, CDR1 is PRHDT and CDR2 FYEKMQ (reference sequence). The CDR3 sequence: CASSSKYQGGGLHDTQYF. The CDR3 nucleotides are TGTGCCAGCAGCTCGAAGTACCAGGGGGGAGGACTACATGATACGCAGTATTTT. Filled out from reference TRBV13 and TRBJ2-3, the complete variable domain reads AAGVIQSPRHLIKEKRETATLKCYPIPRHDTVYWYQQGPGQDPQFLISFYEKMQSDKGSIPDRFSAQQFSDYHSELNMSSLELGDSALYFCASSSKYQGGGLHDTQYFGPGTRLTVL.

This clone came up a few times. V gene TRBV6-5 combines with J gene TRBJ1-6, with 9 bases lining up with TRBD1. The V segment lost 8 bases and the J segment 10 bases; nucleotides outside the gene matches: 9. CDR3 size: 14 residues. Looked up from germline, CDR1 is MNHEY and CDR2 is SVGAGI. CDR3 residues: CASAPQGAGSPLHF. The CDR3 bases are TGTGCCAGCGCCCCACAGGGGGCCGGATCACCCCTCCACTTT.

Remarks on this clone: One end of the junction does not line up with germline, which may come from a read error. The chain couples TRBV14 to TRBJ2-1; the match to TRBD1 covers 8 bases. From germline, CDR1 is SGHDN and CDR2 FVKESK. The CDR3 consists of 12 residues. The CDR3 spells CASSQSRDRFVF. The CDR3 nucleotides are TGTGCCAGCAGCCAAAGCCGGGACAGGTTCGTCTTC. Full variable domain (rest looked up from reference TRBV14 and TRBJ2-1): EAGVTQFPSHSVIEKGQTVTLRCDPISGHDNLYWYRRVMGKEIKFLLHFVKESKQDESGMPNNRFLAERTGGTYSTLKVQPAELEDSGVYFCASSQSRDRFVFGPGTRLTVL.

The J gene is TRBJ1-1, the V gene TRBV12-5; the D is unclear. V was pared by 1 base and J by 4 bases, with 7 bases between. CDR3 length: 13 residues. CDR1 is LGHNT, CDR2 FRNRAP, per germline. The CDR3 DNA sequence: TGTGCTAGTGGTTTGGAAACAGTCACTGAAGCTTTCTTT. Translated, it gives CASGLETVTEAFF.

The DNA of the CDR3 is TGTGCCAGCGCTTCAGGCTATGAGCAGTTCTTC. It specifies CASASGYEQFF. The V gene is TRBV19, the J gene TRBJ2-1; no clear D gene. The germline V and J ends were trimmed by 9 bases and 8 bases, with 11 bases remaining between them. Germline V gene lookup returns CDR1 LNHDA and CDR2 SQIVND (reference sequence). CDR3 size: 11 residues. The variable domain in full, with the rest retrieved from reference TRBV19 and TRBJ2-1, is DGGITQSPKYLFRKEGQNVTLSCEQNLNHDAMYWYRQDPGQGLRLIYYSQIVNDFQKGDIAEGYSVSREKKESFPLTVTSAQKNPTAFYLCASASGYEQFFGPGTRLTVL.

Concerning this clone: The same CDR3 can be traced to other DNA sequences in this sample. The chain links TRBV12-3 or TRBV12-4 to TRBJ1-2; D uncertain. V lost 6 bases to trimming and J lost 8 bases, with 10 bases between them. The CDR3 extends over 11 amino acids. DNA for the CDR3: TGTGCCAGCAGCTTCGAGGGAGGCTACACCTTC. Translating gives CASSFEGGYTF.

The chain is built from TRBV19 and TRBJ2-2; TRBD1 agrees at 10 bases. Trimming took 4 bases from V and 5 from J; bases not matched to a gene: 10. The CDR3 contains 17 residues. The germline V gene has CDR1 LNHDA and CDR2 SQIVND (reference sequence). In DNA form, the CDR3 reads TGTGCCAGTAGTAGACAGGGGGCGGCAGGTGGAACCGGGGAGCTGTTTTTT. Its translation is CASSRQGAAGGTGELFF.

The J gene is TRBJ2-1, the V gene TRBV6-5, with D perhaps matching TRBD2 (6 bases). Trimming cost V 2 bases and J 5 bases, with 16 bases left between them. The CDR3 has 16 residues. CDR1 is MNHEY, CDR2 SVGAGI, per germline. The CDR3 coding sequence is TGTGCCAGCAGTTACGGGACTCCCTATTCGGACAATGAGCAGTTCTTC. It encodes CASSYGTPYSDNEQFF.

J is TRBJ1-2 and V is TRBV6-5, with D possibly matching TRBD1 (6 bases). V was cut by 6 bases and J by 5 bases, with 19 bases left in between. This CDR3 region has 15 residues. CDR1 and CDR2 (germline): MNHEY, SVGAGI. This CDR3 is CASRLGGARPYGYTF. The CDR3 nucleotides are TGTGCCAGCAGACTGGGGGGGGCCCGCCCTTATGGCTACACCTTC.

The chain has TRBV5-6 and TRBJ2-7; D gene ambiguous. CDR1 SGHDT and CDR2 YYEEEE come from the germline V gene. The CDR3 spans 11 residues. V gave up 4 bases and J gave up 5 bases, with 7 bases separating them. The CDR3: CASSTENEQYF. CDR3 DNA sequence: TGTGCCAGCAGCACCGAAAACGAGCAGTACTTC. Complete variable domain (other parts from reference TRBV5-6 and TRBJ2-7): DAGVTQSPTHLIKTRGQQVTLRCSPKSGHDTVSWYQQALGQGPQFIFQYYEEEERQRGNFPDRFSGHQFPNYSSELNVNALLLGDSALYLCASSTENEQYFGPGTRLTVT.

The V and J genes are TRBV6-5 and TRBJ1-1, with a tentative D call TRBD1 (5 bases). Trimming stripped 6 bases from V and 6 bases from J, with 17 bases between. Germline V gene lookup returns CDR1 MNHEY and CDR2 SVGAGI. The CDR3 is 14 residues long. The CDR3 DNA reads as TGTGCCAGCAGGGACACCTCCCGGCGCGCTGAAGCTTTCTTT. Translated, it gives CASRDTSRRAEAFF.

The rearrangement joins TRBV4-2 to TRBJ1-5; D is possibly TRBD1 (5 bases). Trimming stripped 0 bases from V and 7 bases from J, with 16 bases between. This CDR3 spans 16 amino acids. Germline CDR1 is LGHNA and CDR2 is YNFKEQ. The CDR3 spells CASSQDRAGASQPQHF. The CDR3 nucleotides are TGTGCCAGCAGCCAAGATCGGGCCGGGGCTAGCCAGCCCCAGCATTTT.

This clone occurred once. The chain couples TRBV7-2 to TRBJ2-1; TRBD1 matches 8 bases. From germline, CDR1 is SGHTA and CDR2 FQGNSA. With V trimmed by 5 bases and J by 8 bases, 11 bases remained unmatched. The CDR3 totals 15 residues. In DNA form, the CDR3 reads TGTGCCAGCAGCCCTGGACAGGGACGGAACTATGAGCAGTTCTTC. As protein: CASSPGQGRNYEQFF.

The rearrangement uses TRBV27 and TRBJ2-7; TRBD2 matches 7 bases. Germline loops: CDR1 MNHEY, CDR2 SMNVEV (reference sequence). The CDR3 has 15 residues. The J segment lost 0 bases and the V segment lost 3 bases, leaving 5 bases of the junction unmatched. Written as DNA, the CDR3 is TGTGCCAGCAGTTTTTTGGGGGGGAGCTCCTACGAGCAGTACTTC. It codes for CASSFLGGSSYEQYF.

This clone appeared a few times. This chain connects TRBV5-4 to TRBJ2-1, with D hard to call. V lost 1 base and J 2 bases, leaving 10 bases between the germline ends. The germline V gene encodes CDR1 SGHNT and CDR2 YYREEE (reference sequence). The CDR3 is 15 residues long. The CDR3 DNA is TGTGCCAGCAGCTTGTTTGGCGGAACCTACAATGAGCAGTTCTTC. It is translated as CASSLFGGTYNEQFF.

This chain uses TRBV30 with TRBJ2-7; the match to TRBD2 covers 7 bases. The germline CDR1 and CDR2 sequences are GTSNPN and SVGIG (reference sequence). The ends lost 5 bases at V and 4 bases at J; junction bases unmatched: 5. The CDR3 has 12 amino acids. CDR3 coding DNA: TGTGCCTGGTCGACTAGCCTATACGAGCAGTACTTC. Its protein product is CAWSTSLYEQYF.

This chain links TRBV4-1 with TRBJ1-5, with a possible D match to TRBD1 (5 bases). This CDR3 contains 17 residues. Germline V lookup: CDR1 MGHRA, CDR2 YSYEKL. The ends were cut back, 1 base at V and 3 bases at J, with 16 bases in the middle. The CDR3 here is CASSQVGQGLFNQPQHF. The CDR3 DNA is TGCGCCAGCAGCCAAGTTGGGCAGGGACTTTTCAATCAGCCCCAGCATTTT.

This chain joins TRBV6-5 and TRBJ2-3, with TRBD2 identical over 8 bases. Unmatched junction bases numbered 9, after V lost 6 bases and J lost 4 bases. The germline V gene encodes CDR1 MNHEY and CDR2 SVGAGI. The CDR3 runs 15 residues. The CDR3 region is CASSLRGGGSDTQYF. CDR3 sequence (DNA): TGTGCCAGCAGCCTACGGGGGGGAGGGTCAGATACGCAGTATTTT.

The V gene is TRBV7-9, the J gene TRBJ2-3, with unresolved D. The CDR3 is 13 amino acids. V was clipped by 2 bases and J by 5 bases, with 8 bases between them. CDR1 and CDR2 (germline): SEHNR, FQNEAQ (reference sequence). DNA of the CDR3: TGTGCCAGCAGCTTACCTATCGTAGATACGCAGTATTTT. As protein: CASSLPIVDTQYF.

V and J are TRBV12-3 or TRBV12-4 and TRBJ2-6; D remains unclear. V was trimmed by 2 bases and J by 3 bases, leaving 2 bases between them. The length of the CDR3 is 13 residues. Written as DNA, the CDR3 is TGTGCCAGCAGTTTACGTGGGGCCAACGTCCTGACTTTC. Encoded protein: CASSLRGANVLTF.

The rearrangement joins TRBV7-3 to TRBJ2-1; either TRBD1 or TRBD2 may fit D (5 bases each). The CDR3 totals 15 residues. Trimming left V 3 bases short and J 0 bases short, with 9 bases between. Germline V CDR1 and CDR2: SGHTA, FQGTGA. The CDR3 loop reads CASSLGESSYNEQFF. CDR3 bases: TGTGCCAGCAGCTTGGGGGAGAGCTCCTACAATGAGCAGTTCTTC.

This sequence joins TRBV4-1 and TRBJ1-5; no clear D. CDR3 length: 13 amino acids. The ends were cut back, 1 base at V and 7 bases at J, with 8 bases in the middle. Germline V gene sequence: CDR1 MGHRA, CDR2 YSYEKL. The CDR3 sequence: CASSQGGYQPQHF. The CDR3 nucleotides are TGCGCCAGCAGCCAAGGAGGGTACCAGCCCCAGCATTTT.

The chain has TRBV19 and TRBJ2-7; TRBD1 aligns across 12 bases. This CDR3 is 16 amino acids long. Per the germline V gene, CDR1 is LNHDA and CDR2 is SQIVND (reference sequence). Trimming at V came to 5 bases and at J to 0 bases, leaving 5 bases not matched to a gene. CDR3 amino acids: CASSVGQGAVSYEQYF. CDR3 bases: TGTGCCAGTAGTGTGGGACAGGGGGCAGTCTCCTACGAGCAGTACTTC.

This clone came up once. The genes are TRBV7-8 and TRBJ1-2, with a tentative D call TRBD1 (5 bases). The CDR3 is 15 amino acids. Per the germline V gene, CDR1 is SGHVS and CDR2 is FQNEAQ. Trimming shortened V by 1 base and J by 2 bases, and 11 bases separated the two germline ends. CDR3 sequence reads: CASSLGTGGNYGYTF. The CDR3 bases are TGTGCCAGCAGCTTAGGGACGGGGGGGAACTATGGCTACACCTTC.

The chain links TRBV6-1 to TRBJ1-5; perhaps TRBD1 as D (5 bases). Germline assignment: CDR1 MNHNS and CDR2 SASEGT. The CDR3 sequence is 14 residues long. V was pared by 2 bases and J by 2 bases, with 7 bases between. The CDR3 nucleotides read TGTGCCAGCAGTGAATGGGGGGGCAATCAGCCCCAGCATTTT. Residues: CASSEWGGNQPQHF.

This chain uses TRBV5-8 with TRBJ1-3; D remains unclear. Trimming pared 5 bases from V and 1 base from J, leaving 10 bases between. The CDR3 has 14 residues. Per germline, CDR1 SGHTS and CDR2 YDEGEE. The CDR3 is CASSSGFSGNTIYF. The DNA of the CDR3 is TGTGCCAGCAGTTCCGGGTTTTCTGGAAACACCATATATTTT.

The chain has TRBV15 and TRBJ1-1; D call uncertain. The ends were cut back, 1 base at V and 6 bases at J, with 9 bases in the middle. This CDR3 has 13 residues. Looked up from germline, CDR1 is LNHNV and CDR2 is YYDKDF (reference sequence). Here the CDR3 reads CATSRGGFPEAFF. CDR3 nucleotide sequence: TGTGCCACCAGCAGAGGAGGGTTCCCTGAAGCTTTCTTT.

This clone has only one observation. The rearrangement uses TRBV27 and TRBJ1-6; tentative D call: TRBD1 (5 bases). This CDR3 is 14 amino acids long. Germline CDR1 reads MNHEY; CDR2 reads SMNVEV (reference sequence). The V gene lost 3 bases and the J gene lost 8 bases, with 11 bases spanning the gap. The CDR3 DNA reads TGTGCCAGCAGTTTCACAGGTCTGGATTCACCCCTCCACTTT. As protein: CASSFTGLDSPLHF.

The chain recombines TRBV24-1 with TRBJ2-1; D not resolved. The germline gives CDR1 KGHDR, CDR2 SFDVKD. There are 15 residues in the CDR3. The V end lost 1 base, the J end lost 10 bases, and 16 bases lay between the germline ends. CDR3 DNA: TGTGCCACCAGTGATTTCGGATCGCCAAGAGAAGAGCAGTTCTTC. It codes for CATSDFGSPREEQFF.

Written as DNA, the CDR3 is TGCGCCAGCAGCTTGGACAGTGCCAATGAGCAGTTCTTC. This encodes CASSLDSANEQFF. The V call is TRBV5-1, the J call TRBJ2-1, with D uncertain. CDR1 SGHRS and CDR2 YFSETQ come from the germline V gene. V was clipped by 0 bases and J by 6 bases, with 7 bases between them. CDR3 length: 13 amino acids.

V usage is TRBV29-1 and J usage is TRBJ1-1; D is unresolved. With 7 bases removed from V and 2 bases from J, the gap between germline ends came to 14 bases. Germline V gene sequence: CDR1 SQVTM, CDR2 ANQGSEA. The CDR3 runs to 13 residues. CDR3 protein: CSATEGTNTEAFF. As DNA, the CDR3 is TGCAGCGCCACAGAGGGAACAAACACTGAAGCTTTCTTT.